Shown below are 22 T cell receptor beta chains from a single sample sequenced in a study of blood T cells in healthy people across ages. Together with a sample-barcoded 5' primer, a J-beta primer mix was included in a second PCR lasting roughly 6 to 12 cycles. TCRdb fed the 5' RACE reads into MiXCR, producing one record per CDR3 protein. Of 850,000 to 1,000,000 distinct CDR3 sequences in the sample, just over 50% are singletons; the top ten hold about a fifth. Sequencing input: blood. The receptor source for this set is an older woman in good health.

The chain combines TRBV20-1 with TRBJ2-7, with TRBD2 matching 8 bases. The V gene's germline CDR1 is DFQATT and CDR2 SNEGSKA (reference sequence). This CDR3 comprises 15 residues. After removal of 5 bases from V and 0 bases from J, the junction contained 9 bases not matched to a gene. The CDR3 sequence: CSARGGGQTSYEQYF. In nucleotides, the CDR3 is TGCAGTGCTCGGGGGGGTGGACAGACCTCCTACGAGCAGTACTTC.

This sequence joins TRBV10-3 and TRBJ2-3; D unclear. Trimming pared 0 bases from V and 5 bases from J, leaving 9 bases between. Germline V gene lookup returns CDR1 ENHRY and CDR2 SYGVKD. CDR3 length: 14 amino acids. The CDR3 DNA reads as TGTGCCATCAGTGAGTCGAAGGGTAGAGATACGCAGTATTTT. This gives the protein CAISESKGRDTQYF.

The chain uses TRBV15 and TRBJ2-5; 11 bases match TRBD1. Germline V gene sequence: CDR1 LNHNV, CDR2 YYDKDF (reference sequence). Trimming removed 9 bases from V and 11 bases from J; junction bases left unmatched: 23. This CDR3 is built from 17 residues. CDR3 sequence (DNA): TGTGCCACGAGGGGTCGGACAGGGGGCGAAACCTACAATGAGCAGTACTTC. It yields the protein CATRGRTGGETYNEQYF.

The chain combines TRBV14 with TRBJ2-7; no definite D call. The CDR3 contains 14 residues. Trimming stripped 1 base from V and 2 bases from J, with 9 bases between. Germline CDR1 is SGHDN and CDR2 is FVKESK. DNA for the CDR3: TGTGCCAGCAGCCAAGGTGTCAGCACCTACGAGCAGTACTTC. It specifies CASSQGVSTYEQYF.

The chain joins TRBV12-3 or TRBV12-4 to TRBJ2-6; a possible D gene is TRBD2 (6 bases). V lost 5 bases, J lost 0 bases, and 23 bases lay in between. This CDR3 has 20 residues. The CDR3 reads CASSQRALGDGSSGANVLTF. For the CDR3, the DNA is TGTGCCAGCAGTCAGCGGGCGTTAGGGGACGGATCCTCTGGGGCCAACGTCCTGACTTTC.

This clonotype showed up just a few times. The CDR3 region is CASSQATSAPYEQYF. CDR3 DNA sequence: TGTGCCAGCAGCCAAGCGACTAGCGCACCCTACGAGCAGTACTTC. The chain employs TRBV3-1 and TRBJ2-7, with TRBD2 identical over 8 bases. CDR3 length: 15 amino acids. V dropped 1 base and J dropped 2; count of bases not matched to a gene: 4. CDR1 and CDR2 (germline): LGHDT, YNNKEL (reference sequence).

The table lists this clonotype with a few counts. This chain connects TRBV7-2 to TRBJ1-6, with D possibly TRBD1 on 6 matching bases. The CDR3 is made up of 16 amino acids. Trimming cost V 7 bases and J 5 bases, with 18 bases left between them. CDR1 is SGHTA and CDR2 is FQGNSA in the germline V gene. The CDR3 loop is CASNARGPPDNSPLHF. In DNA form, the CDR3 reads TGTGCCAGCAACGCCAGGGGACCTCCGGATAATTCACCCCTCCACTTT.

The rearrangement joins TRBV28 to TRBJ1-5, with D possibly matching TRBD1 (6 bases). This CDR3 has 17 amino acids. V dropped 3 bases and J dropped 2 bases, with 17 bases sitting between them. Per the germline V gene, CDR1 is MDHEN and CDR2 is SYDVKM. CDR3 in DNA: TGTGCCAGCAGTTTCGTACAGGGAGGAGATGGCAATCAGCCCCAGCATTTT. Its protein is CASSFVQGGDGNQPQHF. Combining the CDR3 with reference TRBV28 and TRBJ1-5 gives the whole variable domain DVKVTQSSRYLVKRTGEKVFLECVQDMDHENMFWYRQDPGLGLRLIYFSYDVKMKEKGDIPEGYSVSREKKERFSLILESASTNQTSMYLCASSFVQGGDGNQPQHFGDGTRLSIL.

The chain links TRBV4-1 to TRBJ2-7; the match to TRBD2 covers 8 bases. CDR1 is MGHRA, CDR2 YSYEKL, per germline. J gave up 4 bases and V 4 bases, and 9 bases lay outside the gene matches. This CDR3 contains 15 residues. The CDR3 sequence: CASSRSSGSSYEQYF. CDR3 in DNA: TGCGCCAGCAGCCGATCGAGCGGGAGCTCTTACGAGCAGTACTTC.

This clonotype has a handful of counts. The chain carries TRBV6-1 and TRBJ2-7; the D is unclear. This CDR3 spans 13 amino acids. Trimming left V 1 base short and J 3 bases short, with 7 bases between. Germline-derived CDR1 and CDR2 are MNHNS and SASEGT. DNA of the CDR3: TGTGCCAGCAGTGAAGGTCCCCGCTACGAGCAGTACTTC. This encodes CASSEGPRYEQYF.

This chain uses TRBV7-6 with TRBJ1-5; a possible D gene is TRBD1 (6 bases). The germline gives CDR1 SGHVS, CDR2 FNYEAQ. V shed 4 bases and J shed 5 bases, with 15 bases lying between them. The CDR3 length is 15 residues. CDR3 DNA: TGTGCCAGCAGCTCCGCAGGGGTGACAGATCAGCCCCAGCATTTT. This translates into CASSSAGVTDQPQHF.

The chain is built from TRBV5-1 and TRBJ2-5, with TRBD2 as a possible D gene (6 bases). The J call is in doubt because the DNA end fits TRBJ2-7 better. CDR1 and CDR2 from the germline V gene are SGHRS and YFSETQ. The CDR3 sequence is 12 residues long. The CDR3 region has the DNA TGCGCCAGCGGAGGGGCCGGAGACGAGCAGTACTTC. As protein: CASGGAGDEQYF.

This clonotype has at least ten counts. The chain carries TRBV6-1 and TRBJ1-2; D may be TRBD1 (6 bases). V was clipped by 4 bases and J by 5 bases, with 8 bases between them. Germline CDR1 is MNHNS and CDR2 is SASEGT. The CDR3 contains 12 residues. Here the CDR3 DNA reads TGTGCCAGCAGTGGACAGGTTTATGGCTACACCTTC. Encoded protein: CASSGQVYGYTF.

Only a few counts were recorded for this clonotype. The CDR3 is CAIRRGTGTGADTQYF. CDR3 nucleotides: TGTGCCATCAGACGCGGGACGGGCACCGGGGCAGATACGCAGTATTTT. The V and J genes are TRBV10-3 and TRBJ2-3; a possible D gene is TRBD2 (6 bases). The CDR3 is 16 amino acids. Germline CDR1 is ENHRY and CDR2 is SYGVKD. Trimming pared 6 bases from V and 4 bases from J, leaving 20 bases between.

This sequence joins TRBV10-3 and TRBJ1-3; D remains ambiguous. V lost 3 bases and J lost 5, with 8 bases in between. The CDR3 spans 13 residues. Germline CDR1 reads ENHRY; CDR2 reads SYGVKD. CDR3 nucleotides: TGTGCCATCAGTGACAGCGACCGAAACACCATATATTTT. It yields the protein CAISDSDRNTIYF.

The CDR3 is CASSITSPTMYEQYF. The CDR3 DNA sequence: TGTGCCAGCAGTATTACTAGCCCCACCATGTACGAGCAGTACTTC. This chain uses TRBV28 with TRBJ2-7; D might be TRBD2 (6 bases). With 5 bases removed from V and 4 bases from J, the gap between germline ends came to 18 bases. The germline V gene encodes CDR1 MDHEN and CDR2 SYDVKM. The CDR3 is 15 amino acids.

V is TRBV4-1 and J is TRBJ2-3; 9 bases fit TRBD2. With V trimmed by 3 bases and J by 3 bases, 7 bases remained unmatched. The CDR3 loop spans 16 amino acids. The germline CDR1 and CDR2 sequences are MGHRA and YSYEKL. DNA for the CDR3: TGCGCCAGCAGCCACCCCGGTAGCGGGAGAACAGATACGCAGTATTTT. Amino acid sequence: CASSHPGSGRTDTQYF.

This clonotype has more than one count but fewer than ten. V is TRBV4-1 and J is TRBJ2-7; D unresolved. V was cut by 1 base and J by 3 bases, with 13 bases left in between. Germline V gene lookup returns CDR1 MGHRA and CDR2 YSYEKL. CDR3 size: 15 residues. Here the CDR3 DNA reads TGCGCCAGCAGCCAAGCCCTCTTTTCGGGCTACGAGCAGTACTTC. Protein: CASSQALFSGYEQYF.

This chain uses TRBV7-2 with TRBJ2-5, with D perhaps matching TRBD1 (5 bases). Germline V gene lookup returns CDR1 SGHTA and CDR2 FQGNSA. Trimming pared 8 bases from V and 11 bases from J, leaving 21 bases between. The length of the CDR3 is 13 residues. The chain's CDR3 is CASGAGPNNEQYF. The CDR3 nucleotides read TGTGCCAGCGGGGCTGGACCCAACAATGAGCAGTACTTC.

V is TRBV10-3 and J is TRBJ2-5; 8 bases agree with TRBD1. Unmatched junction bases numbered 7, after V lost 5 bases and J lost 5 bases. This CDR3 spans 14 amino acids. The germline CDR1 and CDR2 sequences are ENHRY and SYGVKD. The CDR3 region is CAISQTGVGETQYF. DNA for the CDR3: TGTGCCATCAGTCAGACAGGGGTGGGGGAGACCCAGTACTTC.

V usage is TRBV16 and J usage is TRBJ1-5; no reliable D call. Germline V CDR1 and CDR2: KGHSY, FQNENV. The CDR3 extends over 14 amino acids. The germline V and J ends were trimmed by 0 bases and 4 bases, with 7 bases remaining between them. The CDR3 nucleotides read TGTGCCAGCAGCCAATCTCCGCAAAATCAGCCCCAGCATTTT. It translates to CASSQSPQNQPQHF.

V and J are TRBV12-3 or TRBV12-4 and TRBJ2-7, with 7 bases aligning to TRBD1. The CDR3 loop spans 14 amino acids. V lost 1 base, J lost 4 bases, and 4 bases stayed unmatched. CDR3 protein: CASSLGARGYEQYF. In nucleotides, the CDR3 is TGTGCCAGCAGTTTAGGGGCCAGGGGGTACGAGCAGTACTTC.